This T cell receptor (beta chain) came from a study of T cell changes during pregnancy in multiple sclerosis. The CDR3 runs to 16 residues. Trimming left V 4 bases short and J 2 bases short, with 18 bases between. Germline V gives CDR1 SGHNT, CDR2 YYREEE (reference sequence). Data came from immunoSEQ multiplex PCR; TCRdb stores just in-frame clones and leaves some out. The sample includes approximately 110,000 clones, around nine tenths of them seen just once. This specimen consisted of peripheral blood, obtained in the third trimester of pregnancy. This rearrangement joins TRBV5-4 to TRBJ1-2, with D possibly being TRBD1 (5 bases). The TCR sequence derives from a female donor with multiple sclerosis, enrolled in a pregnancy study. In nucleotides, the CDR3 is TGTGCCAGCAGCCCTCGCTGGGTGGGGCGAAACTATGGCTACACCTTC. This codes for CASSPRWVGRNYGYTF.